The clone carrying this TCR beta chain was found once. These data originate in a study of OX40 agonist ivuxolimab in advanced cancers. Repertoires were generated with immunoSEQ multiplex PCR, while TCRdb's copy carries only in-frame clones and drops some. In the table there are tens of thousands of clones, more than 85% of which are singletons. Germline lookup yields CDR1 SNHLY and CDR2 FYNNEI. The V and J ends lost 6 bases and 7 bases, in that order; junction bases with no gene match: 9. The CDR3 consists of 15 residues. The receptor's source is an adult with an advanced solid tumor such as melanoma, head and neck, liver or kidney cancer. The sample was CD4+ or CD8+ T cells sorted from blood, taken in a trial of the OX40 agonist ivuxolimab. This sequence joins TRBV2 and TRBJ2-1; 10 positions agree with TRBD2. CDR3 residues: CASRLSGTSANEQFF. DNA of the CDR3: TGTGCCAGCAGATTGTCCGGGACTAGCGCTAATGAGCAGTTCTTC.